These 20 T cell receptor beta chains were sequenced from one sample in a study of T cell responses to AZD1222 COVID-19 vaccine. Produced via immunoSEQ multiplex PCR; TCRdb's table is partial and in-frame only. The sample lists 120,000 to 150,000 clones; 82% were seen once. The specimen was peripheral blood, collected on day 0 of MenACWY control vaccination. The receptors originated from an adult in good health.

This clone was counted only a few times. The rearrangement links TRBV10-3 to TRBJ2-7; 8 bases align to TRBD2. Losses at the gene ends were 4 bases for V and 7 bases for J; bases not matched to a gene: 9. The germline V gene has CDR1 ENHRY and CDR2 SYGVKD. This CDR3 region has 14 residues. The CDR3 sequence is CAISGDGGAHEQYF. The CDR3 DNA is TGTGCCATCAGTGGGGACGGGGGGGCCCATGAGCAGTACTTC.

The rearrangement links TRBV4-1 to TRBJ2-4; 7 bases are a match to TRBD2. V shed 4 bases, J shed 1 base, and the junction held 13 bases outside the gene matches. CDR3 size: 18 residues. Looked up from germline, CDR1 is MGHRA and CDR2 is YSYEKL. In DNA, the CDR3 is TGCGCCAGCAGCCCTCAGGGAGGAGCGGGGTCGGCCAAAAACATTCAGTACTTC. It translates to CASSPQGGAGSAKNIQYF.

The chain is built from TRBV7-2 and TRBJ1-3, with D unclear. The germline V gene encodes CDR1 SGHTA and CDR2 FQGNSA. The ends were cut back, 1 base at V and 3 bases at J, with 7 bases in the middle. CDR3 length equals 14 residues. CDR3 loop: CASSLEVLGNTIYF. In nucleotides, the CDR3 is TGTGCCAGCAGCTTAGAAGTACTTGGAAACACCATATATTTT.

This clone was recorded a few times. The chain recombines TRBV10-3 with TRBJ1-2; a possible D gene is TRBD1 (6 bases). This CDR3 spans 14 amino acids. Trimming took off 4 bases at V and 6 bases at J, with 15 bases between the two ends. Germline-derived CDR1 and CDR2 are ENHRY and SYGVKD. CDR3 residues: CAISAVRQGHGYTF. CDR3 coding DNA: TGTGCCATCAGTGCGGTTCGCCAGGGGCATGGCTACACCTTC.

The chain combines TRBV18 with TRBJ1-1, with 9 nucleotides matching TRBD1. Trimming at V came to 6 bases and at J to 0 bases, leaving 8 bases not matched to a gene. The CDR3 sequence is 16 residues long. Germline lookup yields CDR1 KGHSH and CDR2 LQKENI. The CDR3 sequence: CASSPGTGTLNTEAFF. The CDR3 coding sequence is TGTGCCAGCTCGCCAGGGACAGGGACATTGAACACTGAAGCTTTCTTT.

In nucleotides, the CDR3 is TGTGCCATCAAACAGGGTGAAGGGGAGACCCAGTACTTC. Translation gives CAIKQGEGETQYF. The J gene is TRBJ2-5, the V gene TRBV10-3, with D maybe TRBD1 (6 bases). The CDR3 has 13 amino acids. Germline CDR1 is ENHRY and CDR2 is SYGVKD. The germline V and J ends were trimmed by 7 bases and 5 bases, with 14 bases remaining between them.

This chain links TRBV6-5 with TRBJ2-1; D may be TRBD2 (5 bases). From germline, CDR1 is MNHEY and CDR2 SVGAGI. CDR3 length: 13 amino acids. The ends were cut back, 6 bases at V and 5 bases at J, with 11 bases in the middle. The CDR3 nucleotides are TGTGCCAGCAGGCTCAGCGGCGACAATGAGCAGTTCTTC. It encodes CASRLSGDNEQFF.

This clone was recorded a few times. The chain employs TRBV19 and TRBJ2-1; D might be TRBD1 (5 bases). This CDR3 region has 14 residues. Per the germline V gene, CDR1 is LNHDA and CDR2 is SQIVND (reference sequence). The V end was cut by 7 bases, the J end by 8 bases, with 18 bases between. In nucleotides, the CDR3 is TGTGCCAGTATATCGGTAGGGGCGCGCCATGAGCAGTTCTTC. Amino acids: CASISVGARHEQFF. Using reference TRBV19 and TRBJ2-1 for the parts outside the CDR3, the full variable domain is DGGITQSPKYLFRKEGQNVTLSCEQNLNHDAMYWYRQDPGQGLRLIYYSQIVNDFQKGDIAEGYSVSREKKESFPLTVTSAQKNPTAFYLCASISVGARHEQFFGPGTRLTVL.

This rearrangement joins TRBV5-1 to TRBJ2-2; 9 bases map to TRBD1. Germline values: CDR1 SGHRS, CDR2 YFSETQ. V gave up 3 bases and J gave up 9 bases; unmatched junction bases: 9. The CDR3 extends over 15 amino acids. In nucleotides, the CDR3 is TGCGCCAGCAGCTCTCAGGACAGGGGCTTTCGGGAGCTGTTTTTT. This sequence encodes CASSSQDRGFRELFF.

The count of this clone is one. The chain combines TRBV6-5 with TRBJ2-2, with TRBD1 matching over 9 bases. V lost 6 bases to trimming and J lost 4 bases; unmatched junction nucleotides: 6. Germline CDR1 reads MNHEY; CDR2 reads SVGAGI. The CDR3 is 15 amino acids. For the CDR3, the DNA is TGTGCCAGCAGCTACAGGGGGCGAAGCACCGGGGAGCTGTTTTTT. Translated: CASSYRGRSTGELFF.

The V and J genes are TRBV19 and TRBJ2-5; D not certain. V lost 3 bases to trimming and J lost 4 bases, with 9 bases between them. Germline V gives CDR1 LNHDA, CDR2 SQIVND (reference sequence). The CDR3 is 13 residues long. The DNA for the CDR3 is TGTGCCAGTAGTATTTTCCTTCGAGAGACCCAGTACTTC. Residues: CASSIFLRETQYF. Drawing the rest from reference TRBV19 and TRBJ2-5, the complete variable domain is DGGITQSPKYLFRKEGQNVTLSCEQNLNHDAMYWYRQDPGQGLRLIYYSQIVNDFQKGDIAEGYSVSREKKESFPLTVTSAQKNPTAFYLCASSIFLRETQYFGPGTRLLVL.

This clone showed up just a few times. The chain recombines TRBV19 with TRBJ1-6; tentatively, D is TRBD1 (5 bases). CDR1 is LNHDA and CDR2 is SQIVND in the germline V gene (reference sequence). The CDR3 runs 13 residues. The ends were cut back, 6 bases at V and 9 bases at J, with 12 bases in the middle. CDR3 loop: CASRRQGGSPLHF. The CDR3 DNA reads TGTGCCAGTAGACGGCAGGGAGGTTCACCCCTCCACTTT.

V usage is TRBV19 and J usage is TRBJ1-1, with 9 bases that match TRBD1. The CDR3 is made up of 15 amino acids. The trim removed 5 bases at V and 0 bases at J, leaving 4 bases unmatched. Germline V gives CDR1 LNHDA, CDR2 SQIVND (reference sequence). CDR3 nucleotide sequence: TGTGCCAGTAGTTTGGGGGACAGGGTGAACACTGAAGCTTTCTTT. Translated, it gives CASSLGDRVNTEAFF.

The chain has TRBV7-3 and TRBJ1-1; no firm D call. V lost 3 bases and J lost 0, with 11 bases in between. Germline CDR1 is SGHTA and CDR2 is FQGTGA. There are 15 residues in the CDR3. CDR3 nucleotides: TGTGCCAGCAGCTTGAGGGCGGTAATGAACACTGAAGCTTTCTTT. Translating it yields CASSLRAVMNTEAFF.

V and J are TRBV6-5 and TRBJ1-1; perhaps TRBD1 as D (5 bases). Between the trimmed V and J ends, which lost 7 bases and 4 bases, there was a span of 16 bases. The CDR3 contains 14 residues. In germline, CDR1 is MNHEY, CDR2 SVGAGI. CDR3 protein: CASTQGAGITEAFF. CDR3 DNA sequence: TGTGCCAGCACCCAAGGGGCAGGGATCACTGAAGCTTTCTTT.

J is TRBJ2-3 and V is TRBV19; no clear D. V was clipped by 1 base and J by 0 bases, with 8 bases between them. Looked up from germline, CDR1 is LNHDA and CDR2 is SQIVND (reference sequence). The CDR3 loop spans 15 amino acids. The CDR3 protein is CASSIGVTSTDTQYF. The CDR3 DNA sequence: TGTGCCAGTAGTATAGGGGTTACTAGCACAGATACGCAGTATTTT.

The CDR3 DNA reads as TGTGCCAGCAGCTTGGCCGACAGGGGGGTCTATGGCTACACCTTC. This codes for CASSLADRGVYGYTF. The J gene is TRBJ1-2, the V gene TRBV5-6, with 9 bases fitting TRBD1. Germline-derived CDR1 and CDR2 are SGHDT and YYEEEE. The J segment lost 4 bases and the V segment lost 0 bases, leaving 4 bases of the junction unmatched. The CDR3 loop spans 15 amino acids. Filled out from reference TRBV5-6 and TRBJ1-2, the complete variable domain reads DAGVTQSPTHLIKTRGQQVTLRCSPKSGHDTVSWYQQALGQGPQFIFQYYEEEERQRGNFPDRFSGHQFPNYSSELNVNALLLGDSALYLCASSLADRGVYGYTFGSGTRLTVV.

In its sample, this clone was seen a few times. The CDR3 region is CASSPTGWTEAFF. CDR3 sequence (DNA): TGTGCCAGTAGTCCTACAGGATGGACTGAAGCTTTCTTT. This sequence joins TRBV19 and TRBJ1-1, with D maybe TRBD1 (5 bases). The CDR3 contains 13 residues. Trimming left V 5 bases short and J 5 bases short, with 12 bases between. Germline lookup yields CDR1 LNHDA and CDR2 SQIVND (reference sequence). The variable domain in full, completed from reference TRBV19 and TRBJ1-1, reads DGGITQSPKYLFRKEGQNVTLSCEQNLNHDAMYWYRQDPGQGLRLIYYSQIVNDFQKGDIAEGYSVSREKKESFPLTVTSAQKNPTAFYLCASSPTGWTEAFFGQGTRLTVV.

This chain links TRBV11-2 with TRBJ2-3; tentatively, D is TRBD2 (5 bases). Trimming left V 1 base short and J 0 bases short, with 8 bases between. The germline gives CDR1 SGHAT, CDR2 FQNNGV. The CDR3 is made up of 15 amino acids. CDR3 DNA: TGTGCCAGCAGCTTAGTGAGGACTAGCACAGATACGCAGTATTTT. Translation: CASSLVRTSTDTQYF. Full variable domain (rest looked up from reference TRBV11-2 and TRBJ2-3): EAGVAQSPRYKIIEKRQSVAFWCNPISGHATLYWYQQILGQGPKLLIQFQNNGVVDDSQLPKDRFSAERLKGVDSTLKIQPAKLEDSAVYLCASSLVRTSTDTQYFGPGTRLTVL.

The V call is TRBV30, the J call TRBJ1-2; no clear D. CDR3 length equals 11 residues. The germline gives CDR1 GTSNPN, CDR2 SVGIG (reference sequence). V shed 4 bases and J shed 8 bases, with 11 bases lying between them. The CDR3 loop is CAWKSSGGYTF. The DNA for the CDR3 is TGTGCCTGGAAGTCCTCCGGAGGCTACACCTTC.